This TCR beta chain was sequenced for a study of Ad26.COV2.S vaccination and SARS-CoV-2 variants. Regarding the study as a whole: From the TCR breadth and depth analyses, total T cell responses may have been underestimated. With respect to non-spike TCR breadth, vaccine and placebo recipients were similar. Post-vaccination breadth of spike-specific CD8+ and CD4+ T cell responses was reportedly substantial. Relative to placebo recipients, vaccine recipients exhibited elevated spike-specific TCR breadth.

As to this clone: The antigen is not known.

This CDR3 comprises 15 residues. Trimming removed 6 bases at V and 3 bases at J, with 15 bases between. Germline loops: CDR1 SNHLY, CDR2 FYNNEI. Sequencing used immunoSEQ multiplex PCR; TCRdb keeps in-frame clones, though not all of them. The data show roughly 380,000 clones, with approximately 90% seen just once and about 3.9% held by the top ten. The sequence was obtained from a human donor who had recovered from COVID-19. The chain carries TRBV2 and TRBJ1-5; tentatively, D is TRBD1 (6 bases). This material consisted of peripheral blood, taken after recovery from COVID-19. The CDR3 reads CASRNAGALNQPQHF. Here the CDR3 DNA reads TGTGCCAGCAGAAACGCGGGGGCCCTCAATCAGCCCCAGCATTTT.